This TCR beta chain stems from a study of monozygotic twins with inflammatory bowel disease. The CDR3 is 12 residues long. Findings and caveats of the study: A single strong IBD-associated signal or clonotype was not supported by the findings.

Remarks on this clonotype: Its specificity is not known.

TCRdb reanalyzed the 5' RACE reads, giving one entry per CDR3 protein sequence and no DNA. The repertoire shows fewer than 350,000 distinct CDR3 sequences; the top ten hold approximately 2%. The sequence was obtained from a human donor with ulcerative colitis or Crohn's disease, or a healthy co-twin of an affected twin (not recorded which). This chain connects TRBV12-3 or TRBV12-4 to TRBJ1-1; with no DNA, the TCRdb D assignment of TRBD1 cannot be verified. The sequencing input was blood. This CDR3 is CASSQGYTEAFF.